This T cell receptor beta chain was sequenced in a study of T cell repertoires in cytomegalovirus infection (dated by TCRdb to the late 2010s). A note on the overall study: Because public TCR beta signatures pointed to carriage of CMV infection together with the matching HLA type, the HLA type of each donor mattered for the analysis. Paper-wide results and their limitations: In both this cohort and an independent roughly 350-donor cohort, the cumulative frequency of public TCR beta family members distinguished carriers of CMV infection plus the relevant HLA type. The ex vivo response was dominated by HLA-C-restricted CMV-specific TCR beta clonotypes, and the single most frequent clonotype in two of eight donors was supplied by these HLA-C-restricted clonotypes.

This clonotype occurred many times. It lacks a known antigen. No quality values exist for individual bases; no much larger clone is one base distant. These reads were obtained on an Illumina HiSeq 1500. TCRdb trimmed the raw reads at Q25, called clones with MiXCR and kept productive beta chains. When rows share a CDR3 protein, they turn into one entry using the most common DNA and genes. This sample lists about 130,000 distinct CDR3 sequences; roughly 8.2% were detected once. Around 9.1% of the sample belongs to the ten largest clones. Inclusive of the bounding cysteine and phenylalanine, the CDR3 is 12 residues long. Kept here is only the CDR3 DNA, which spans 36 bases and is read in frame from base 1. V is cut by 6 bases and J by 6 bases, and the space between the germline ends is 10 bases. According to the germline V gene, CDR1 reads LGHNT and CDR2 reads FRNRAP.

This sequence uses TRBV12-5 and TRBJ2-3, with TRBD2 tentatively as D gene (5 bases match). The sequenced material came from PBMCs. The receptor's source is a human donor in good health (CMV status not recorded). Some clones in this sample may be carry-over from other donors' samples. The CDR3 reads CASGQSGDTQYF. The DNA sequence reads TGTGCTAGTGGCCAGTCGGGGGATACGCAGTATTTT.